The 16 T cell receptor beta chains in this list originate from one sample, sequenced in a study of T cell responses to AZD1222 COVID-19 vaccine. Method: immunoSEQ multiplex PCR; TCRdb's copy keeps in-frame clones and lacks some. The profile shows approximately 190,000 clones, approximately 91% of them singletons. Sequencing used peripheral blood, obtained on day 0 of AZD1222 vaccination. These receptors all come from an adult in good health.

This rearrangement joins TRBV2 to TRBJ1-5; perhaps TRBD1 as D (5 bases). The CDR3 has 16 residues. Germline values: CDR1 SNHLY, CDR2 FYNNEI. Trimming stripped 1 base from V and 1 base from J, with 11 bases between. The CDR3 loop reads CASSEEGRVSNQPQHF. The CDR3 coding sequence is TGTGCCAGCAGTGAAGAGGGCAGGGTGAGCAATCAGCCCCAGCATTTT.

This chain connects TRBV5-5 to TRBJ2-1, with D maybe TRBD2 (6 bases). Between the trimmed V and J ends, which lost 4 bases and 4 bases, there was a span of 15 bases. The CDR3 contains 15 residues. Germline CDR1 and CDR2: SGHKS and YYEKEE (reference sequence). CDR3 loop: CASSQPGTLYNEQFF. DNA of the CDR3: TGTGCCAGCAGCCAACCCGGGACTCTATACAATGAGCAGTTCTTC.

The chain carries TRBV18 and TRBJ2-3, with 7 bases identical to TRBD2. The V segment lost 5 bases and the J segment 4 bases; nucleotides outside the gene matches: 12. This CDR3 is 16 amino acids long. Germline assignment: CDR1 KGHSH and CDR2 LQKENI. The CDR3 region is CASSSTAGREADTQYF. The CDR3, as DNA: TGTGCCAGCTCATCTACGGCCGGACGGGAGGCAGATACGCAGTATTTT.

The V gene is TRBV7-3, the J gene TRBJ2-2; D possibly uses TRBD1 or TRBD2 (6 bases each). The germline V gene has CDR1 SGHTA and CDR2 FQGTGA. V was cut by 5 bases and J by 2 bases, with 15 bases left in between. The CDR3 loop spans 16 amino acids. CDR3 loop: CASSGGRTINTGELFF. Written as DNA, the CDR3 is TGTGCCAGCAGCGGGGGGCGGACCATTAACACCGGGGAGCTGTTTTTT. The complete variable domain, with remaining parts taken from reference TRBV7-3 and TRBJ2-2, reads GAGVSQTPSNKVTEKGKYVELRCDPISGHTALYWYRQSLGQGPEFLIYFQGTGAADDSGLPNDRFFAVRPEGSVSTLKIQRTERGDSAVYLCASSGGRTINTGELFFGEGSRLTVL.

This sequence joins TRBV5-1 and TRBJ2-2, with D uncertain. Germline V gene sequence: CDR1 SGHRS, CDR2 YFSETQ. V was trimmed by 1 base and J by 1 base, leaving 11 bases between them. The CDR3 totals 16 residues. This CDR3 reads CASSLSSPVNTGELFF. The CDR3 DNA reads TGCGCCAGCAGCTTGTCCTCTCCAGTGAACACCGGGGAGCTGTTTTTT.

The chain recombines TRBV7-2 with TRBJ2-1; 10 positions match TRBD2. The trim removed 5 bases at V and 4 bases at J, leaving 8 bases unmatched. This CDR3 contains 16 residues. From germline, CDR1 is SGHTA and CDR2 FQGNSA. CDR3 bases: TGTGCCAGCAGCCTCAGCGGGAGGGCCGAATACAATGAGCAGTTCTTC. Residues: CASSLSGRAEYNEQFF. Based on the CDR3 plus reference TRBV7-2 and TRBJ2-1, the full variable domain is GAGVSQSPSNKVTEKGKDVELRCDPISGHTALYWYRQSLGQGLEFLIYFQGNSAPDKSGLPSDRFSAERTGGSVSTLTIQRTQQEDSAVYLCASSLSGRAEYNEQFFGPGTRLTVL.

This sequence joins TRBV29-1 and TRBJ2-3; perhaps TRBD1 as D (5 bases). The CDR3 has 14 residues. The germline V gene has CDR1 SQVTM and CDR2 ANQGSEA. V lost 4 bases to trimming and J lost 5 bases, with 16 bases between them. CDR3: CSVGWGGAVDTQYF. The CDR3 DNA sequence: TGCAGCGTTGGATGGGGTGGGGCGGTAGATACGCAGTATTTT.

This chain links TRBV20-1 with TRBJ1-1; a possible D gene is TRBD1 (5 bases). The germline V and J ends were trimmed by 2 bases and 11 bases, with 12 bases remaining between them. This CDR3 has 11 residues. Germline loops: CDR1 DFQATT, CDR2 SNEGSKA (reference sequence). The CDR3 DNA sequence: TGCAGTGCTAGATCGTCCGAGGGGGCTTTCTTT. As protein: CSARSSEGAFF.

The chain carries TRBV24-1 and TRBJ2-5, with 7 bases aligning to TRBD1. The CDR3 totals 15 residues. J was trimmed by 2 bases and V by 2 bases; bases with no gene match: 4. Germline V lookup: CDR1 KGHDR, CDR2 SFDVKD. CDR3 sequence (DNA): TGTGCCACCAGTGATTCCGGACAGGCACAAGAGACCCAGTACTTC. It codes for CATSDSGQAQETQYF.

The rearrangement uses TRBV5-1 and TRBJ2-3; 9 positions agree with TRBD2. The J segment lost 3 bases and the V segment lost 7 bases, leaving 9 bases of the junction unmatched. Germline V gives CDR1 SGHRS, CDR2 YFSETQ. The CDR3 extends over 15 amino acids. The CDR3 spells CASVAVLAGTDTQYF. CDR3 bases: TGCGCCAGCGTAGCGGTGCTAGCGGGGACAGATACGCAGTATTTT.

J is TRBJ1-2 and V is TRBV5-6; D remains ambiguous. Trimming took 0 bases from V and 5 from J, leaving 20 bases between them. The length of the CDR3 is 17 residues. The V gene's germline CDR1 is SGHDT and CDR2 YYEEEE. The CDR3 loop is CASSLGLETVSHYGYTF. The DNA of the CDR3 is TGTGCCAGCAGCTTGGGCCTGGAGACGGTAAGCCATTATGGCTACACCTTC.

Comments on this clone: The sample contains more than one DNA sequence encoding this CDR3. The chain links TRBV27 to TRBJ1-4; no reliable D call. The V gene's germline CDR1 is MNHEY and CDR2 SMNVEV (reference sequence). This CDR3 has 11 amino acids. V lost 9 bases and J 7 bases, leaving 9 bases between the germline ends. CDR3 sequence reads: CASRSGEKLFF. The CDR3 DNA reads TGTGCCAGTCGCTCGGGTGAAAAACTGTTTTTT.

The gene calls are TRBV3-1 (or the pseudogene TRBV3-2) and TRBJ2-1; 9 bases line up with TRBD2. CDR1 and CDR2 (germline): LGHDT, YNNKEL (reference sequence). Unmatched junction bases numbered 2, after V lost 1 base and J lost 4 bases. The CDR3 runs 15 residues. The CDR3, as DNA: TGTGCCAGCAGCCAAGTGCTAGCGGGGTACAATGAGCAGTTCTTC. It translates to CASSQVLAGYNEQFF.

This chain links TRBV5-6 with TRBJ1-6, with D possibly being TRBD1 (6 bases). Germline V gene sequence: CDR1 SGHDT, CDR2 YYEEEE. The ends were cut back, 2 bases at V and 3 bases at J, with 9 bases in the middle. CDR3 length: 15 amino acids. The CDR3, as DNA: TGTGCCAGCAGCTTAACAGGGATCTATAATTCACCCCTCCACTTT. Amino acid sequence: CASSLTGIYNSPLHF.

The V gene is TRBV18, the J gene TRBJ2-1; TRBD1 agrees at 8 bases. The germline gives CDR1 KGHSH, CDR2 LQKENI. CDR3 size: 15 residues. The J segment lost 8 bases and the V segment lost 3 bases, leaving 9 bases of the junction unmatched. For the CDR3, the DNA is TGTGCCAGCTCACCTTACGGGACAGGTATCGATGAGCAGTTCTTC. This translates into CASSPYGTGIDEQFF.

Written as DNA, the CDR3 is TGTGCCAGCAGCCAAGACTCAACAGTCCCACCCTACGAGCAGTACTTC. It codes for CASSQDSTVPPYEQYF. V and J are TRBV14 and TRBJ2-7; D is unresolved. V was pared by 0 bases and J by 2 bases, with 14 bases between. Germline CDR1 SGHDN, CDR2 FVKESK. The CDR3 is 16 amino acids.